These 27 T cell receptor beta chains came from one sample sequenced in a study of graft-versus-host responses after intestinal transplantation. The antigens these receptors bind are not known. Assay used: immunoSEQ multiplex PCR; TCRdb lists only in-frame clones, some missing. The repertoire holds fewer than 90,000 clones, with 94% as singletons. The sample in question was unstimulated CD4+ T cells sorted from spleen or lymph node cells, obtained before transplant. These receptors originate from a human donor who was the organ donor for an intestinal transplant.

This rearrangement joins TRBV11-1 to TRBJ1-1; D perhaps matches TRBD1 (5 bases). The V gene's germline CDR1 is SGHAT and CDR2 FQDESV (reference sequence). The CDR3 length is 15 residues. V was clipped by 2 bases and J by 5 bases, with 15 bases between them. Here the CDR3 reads CASSLMGVVATEAFF. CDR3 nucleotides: TGTGCCAGCAGCTTAATGGGGGTCGTAGCGACTGAAGCTTTCTTT. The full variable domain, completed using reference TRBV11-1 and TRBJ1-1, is EAEVAQSPRYKITEKSQAVAFWCDPISGHATLYWYRQILGQGPELLVQFQDESVVDDSQLPKDRFSAERLKGVDSTLKIQPAELGDSAMYLCASSLMGVVATEAFFGQGTRLTVV.

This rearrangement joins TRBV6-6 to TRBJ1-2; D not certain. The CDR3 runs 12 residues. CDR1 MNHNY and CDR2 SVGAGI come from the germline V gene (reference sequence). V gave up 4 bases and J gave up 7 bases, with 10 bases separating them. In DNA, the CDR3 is TGTGCCAGCAGTTCGGGGAGGGCTGGCTACACCTTC. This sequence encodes CASSSGRAGYTF.

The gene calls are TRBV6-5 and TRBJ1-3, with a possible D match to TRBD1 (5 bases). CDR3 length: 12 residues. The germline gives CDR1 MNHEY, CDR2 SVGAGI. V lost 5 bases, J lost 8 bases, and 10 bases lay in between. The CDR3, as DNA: TGTGCCAGCAGTACCCCGGGGGACACCATATATTTT. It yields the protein CASSTPGDTIYF.

CDR3 residues: CASSLDRGRGDYGYTF. DNA for the CDR3: TGTGCCAGCAGCTTAGACAGGGGGCGCGGGGACTATGGCTACACCTTC. The J gene is TRBJ1-2, the V gene TRBV7-2; 9 bases fit TRBD1. Per the germline V gene, CDR1 is SGHTA and CDR2 is FQGNSA. V was pared by 1 base and J by 3 bases, with 6 bases of the junction left unmatched. The CDR3 extends over 16 amino acids.

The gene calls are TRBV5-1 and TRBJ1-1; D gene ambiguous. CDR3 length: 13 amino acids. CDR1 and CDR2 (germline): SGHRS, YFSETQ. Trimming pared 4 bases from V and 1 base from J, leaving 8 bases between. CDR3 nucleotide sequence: TGCGCCAGCAGCCGAGAATGGAACACTGAAGCTTTCTTT. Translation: CASSREWNTEAFF. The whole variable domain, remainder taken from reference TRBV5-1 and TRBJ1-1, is KAGVTQTPRYLIKTRGQQVTLSCSPISGHRSVSWYQQTPGQGLQFLFEYFSETQRNKGNFPGRFSGRQFSNSRSEMNVSTLELGDSALYLCASSREWNTEAFFGQGTRLTVV.

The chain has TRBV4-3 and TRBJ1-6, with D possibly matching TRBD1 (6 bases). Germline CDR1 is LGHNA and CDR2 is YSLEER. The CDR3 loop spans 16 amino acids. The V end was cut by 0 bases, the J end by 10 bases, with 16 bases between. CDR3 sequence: CASSQDTRDKRSPLHF. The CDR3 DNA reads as TGCGCCAGCAGCCAAGATACGCGGGACAAAAGGTCACCCCTCCACTTT.

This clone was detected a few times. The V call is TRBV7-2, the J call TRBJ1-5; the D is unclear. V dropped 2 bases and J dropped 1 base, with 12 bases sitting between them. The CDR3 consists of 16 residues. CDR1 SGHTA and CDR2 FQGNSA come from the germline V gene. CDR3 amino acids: CASSLLGVASNQPQHF. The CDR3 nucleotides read TGTGCCAGCAGCTTATTAGGAGTTGCCAGCAATCAGCCCCAGCATTTT.

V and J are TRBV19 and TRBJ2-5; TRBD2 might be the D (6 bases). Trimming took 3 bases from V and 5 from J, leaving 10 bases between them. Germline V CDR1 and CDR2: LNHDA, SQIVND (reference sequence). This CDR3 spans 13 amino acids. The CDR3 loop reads CASSIPRGETQYF. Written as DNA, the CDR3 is TGTGCCAGTAGTATTCCCCGGGGGGAGACCCAGTACTTC.

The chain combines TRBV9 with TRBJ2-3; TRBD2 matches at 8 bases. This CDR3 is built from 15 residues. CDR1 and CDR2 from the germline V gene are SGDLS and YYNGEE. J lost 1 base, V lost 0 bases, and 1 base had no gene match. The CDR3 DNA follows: TGTGCCAGCAGCGTAGTCGGGGGGGGCACAGATACGCAGTATTTT. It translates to CASSVVGGGTDTQYF.

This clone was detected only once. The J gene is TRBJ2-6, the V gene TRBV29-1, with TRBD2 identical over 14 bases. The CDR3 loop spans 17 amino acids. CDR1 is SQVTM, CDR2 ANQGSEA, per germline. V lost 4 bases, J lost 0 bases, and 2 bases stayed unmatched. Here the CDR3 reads CSVGGLAGGSGANVLTF. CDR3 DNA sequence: TGCAGCGTTGGAGGACTAGCGGGGGGCTCTGGGGCCAACGTCCTGACTTTC.

The chain's CDR3 is CASSSSTLGQGREQFF. The CDR3 DNA is TGCGCCAGCAGCTCGAGTACTCTGGGACAGGGCCGGGAGCAGTTCTTC. V and J are TRBV5-1 and TRBJ2-1; TRBD1 agrees at 9 bases. The CDR3 runs 16 residues. Germline trimming cut 3 bases from V and 10 bases from J; bases unmatched to any gene: 14. Germline V lookup: CDR1 SGHRS, CDR2 YFSETQ.

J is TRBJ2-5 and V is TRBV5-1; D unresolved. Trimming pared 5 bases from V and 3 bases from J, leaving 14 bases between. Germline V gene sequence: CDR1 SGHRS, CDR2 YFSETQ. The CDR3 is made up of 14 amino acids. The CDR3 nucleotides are TGCGCCAGCAGTCCTTTCGGACGGGAAGAGACCCAGTACTTC. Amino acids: CASSPFGREETQYF. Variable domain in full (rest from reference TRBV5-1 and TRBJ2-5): KAGVTQTPRYLIKTRGQQVTLSCSPISGHRSVSWYQQTPGQGLQFLFEYFSETQRNKGNFPGRFSGRQFSNSRSEMNVSTLELGDSALYLCASSPFGREETQYFGPGTRLLVL.

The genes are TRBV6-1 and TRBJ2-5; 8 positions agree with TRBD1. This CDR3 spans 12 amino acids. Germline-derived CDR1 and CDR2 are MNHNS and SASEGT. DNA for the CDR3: TGTGCACACAGGGGGTTCGGGGAGACCCAGTACTTC. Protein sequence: CAHRGFGETQYF.

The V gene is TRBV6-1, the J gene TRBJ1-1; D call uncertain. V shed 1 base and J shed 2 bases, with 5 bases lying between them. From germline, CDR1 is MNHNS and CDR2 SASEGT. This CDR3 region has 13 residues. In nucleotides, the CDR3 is TGTGCCAGCAGTGAAGGACACAACACTGAAGCTTTCTTT. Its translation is CASSEGHNTEAFF.

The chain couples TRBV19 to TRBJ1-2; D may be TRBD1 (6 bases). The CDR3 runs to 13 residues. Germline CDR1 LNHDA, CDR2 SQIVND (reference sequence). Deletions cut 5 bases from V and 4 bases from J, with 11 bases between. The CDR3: CASSSTGSYGYTF. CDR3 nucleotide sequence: TGTGCCAGTAGTTCTACAGGGTCCTATGGCTACACCTTC.

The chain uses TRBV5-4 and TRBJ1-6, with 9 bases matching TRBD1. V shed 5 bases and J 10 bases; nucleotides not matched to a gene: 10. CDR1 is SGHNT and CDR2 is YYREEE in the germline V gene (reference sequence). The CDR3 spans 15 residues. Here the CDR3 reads CASREGTGFNSPLHF. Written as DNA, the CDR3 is TGTGCCAGCAGGGAGGGGACAGGGTTCAACTCACCCCTCCACTTT.

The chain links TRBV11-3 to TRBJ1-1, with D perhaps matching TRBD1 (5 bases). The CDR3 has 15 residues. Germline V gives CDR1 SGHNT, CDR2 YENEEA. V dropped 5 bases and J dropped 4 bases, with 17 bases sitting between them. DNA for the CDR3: TGTGCCAGCAGCCCCGGATCGATGGGGGGCACTGAAGCTTTCTTT. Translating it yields CASSPGSMGGTEAFF.

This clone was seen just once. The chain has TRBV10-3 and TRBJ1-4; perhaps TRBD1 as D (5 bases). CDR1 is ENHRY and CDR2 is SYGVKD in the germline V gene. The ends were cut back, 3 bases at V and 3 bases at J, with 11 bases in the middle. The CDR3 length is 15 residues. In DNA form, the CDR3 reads TGTGCCATCAGTGACTCCCGGGGACCTAATGAAAAACTGTTTTTT. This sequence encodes CAISDSRGPNEKLFF.

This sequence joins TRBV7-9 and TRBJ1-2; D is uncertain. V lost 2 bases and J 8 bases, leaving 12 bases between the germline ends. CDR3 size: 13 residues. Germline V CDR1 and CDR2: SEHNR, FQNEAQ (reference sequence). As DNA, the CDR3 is TGTGCCAGCAGCTTACGTAACAGCGGGGGCTACACCTTC. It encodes CASSLRNSGGYTF.

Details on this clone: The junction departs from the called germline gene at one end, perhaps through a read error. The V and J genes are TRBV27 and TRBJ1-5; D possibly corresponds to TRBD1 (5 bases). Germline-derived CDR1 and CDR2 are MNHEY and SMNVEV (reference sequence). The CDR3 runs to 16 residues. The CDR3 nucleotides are TGTGCCAGCAGGTCAGGGTCAGCGGGGACCAATCAGTCCCAGCATTTT. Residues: CASRSGSAGTNQSQHF.

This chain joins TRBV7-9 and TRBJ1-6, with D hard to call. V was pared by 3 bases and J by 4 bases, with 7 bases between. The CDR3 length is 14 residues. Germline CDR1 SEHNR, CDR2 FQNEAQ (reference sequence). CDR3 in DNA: TGTGCCAGCAGCTTGGCTGCGTATAATTCACCCCTCCACTTT. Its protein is CASSLAAYNSPLHF.

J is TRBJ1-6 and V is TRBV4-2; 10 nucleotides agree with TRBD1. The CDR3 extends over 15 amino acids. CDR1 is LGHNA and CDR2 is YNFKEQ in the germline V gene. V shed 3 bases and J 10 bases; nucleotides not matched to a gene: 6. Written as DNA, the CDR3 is TGTGCCAGCAGCCAGGAGGGGACAGGGGAGTCACCCCTCCACTTT. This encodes CASSQEGTGESPLHF.

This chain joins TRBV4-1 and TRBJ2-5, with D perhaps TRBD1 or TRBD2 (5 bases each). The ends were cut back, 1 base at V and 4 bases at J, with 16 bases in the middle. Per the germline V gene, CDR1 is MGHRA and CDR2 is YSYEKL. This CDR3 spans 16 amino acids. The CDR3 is CASSQGRDQKRETQYF. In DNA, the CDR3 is TGCGCCAGCAGCCAAGGACGGGACCAGAAACGAGAGACCCAGTACTTC.

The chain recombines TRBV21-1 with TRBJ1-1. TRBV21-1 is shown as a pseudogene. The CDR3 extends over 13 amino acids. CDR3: CASSEGKGTEAFF. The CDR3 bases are TGTGCCAGCAGCGAGGGTAAGGGAACTGAAGCTTTCTTT.

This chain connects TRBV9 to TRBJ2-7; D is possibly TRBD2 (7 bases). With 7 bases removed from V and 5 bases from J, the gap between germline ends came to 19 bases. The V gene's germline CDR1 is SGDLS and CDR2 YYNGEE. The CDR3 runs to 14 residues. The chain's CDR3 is CASGGGPHPHEQYF. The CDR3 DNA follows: TGTGCCAGCGGGGGGGGCCCTCACCCCCACGAGCAGTACTTC.

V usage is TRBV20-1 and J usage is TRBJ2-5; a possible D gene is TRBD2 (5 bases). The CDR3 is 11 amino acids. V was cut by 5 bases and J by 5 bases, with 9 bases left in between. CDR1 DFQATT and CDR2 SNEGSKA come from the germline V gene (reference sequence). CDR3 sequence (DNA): TGCAGTGCTCCGAGGGTCGAGACCCAGTACTTC. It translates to CSAPRVETQYF.

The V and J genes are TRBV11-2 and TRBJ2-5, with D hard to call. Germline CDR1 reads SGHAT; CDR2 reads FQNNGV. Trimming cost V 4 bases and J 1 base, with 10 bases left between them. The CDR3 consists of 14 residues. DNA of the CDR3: TGTGCCAGCAGCTCCTACGCTCTCCAAGAGACCCAGTACTTC. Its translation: CASSSYALQETQYF. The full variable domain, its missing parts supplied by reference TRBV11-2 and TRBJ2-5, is EAGVAQSPRYKIIEKRQSVAFWCNPISGHATLYWYQQILGQGPKLLIQFQNNGVVDDSQLPKDRFSAERLKGVDSTLKIQPAKLEDSAVYLCASSSYALQETQYFGPGTRLLVL.